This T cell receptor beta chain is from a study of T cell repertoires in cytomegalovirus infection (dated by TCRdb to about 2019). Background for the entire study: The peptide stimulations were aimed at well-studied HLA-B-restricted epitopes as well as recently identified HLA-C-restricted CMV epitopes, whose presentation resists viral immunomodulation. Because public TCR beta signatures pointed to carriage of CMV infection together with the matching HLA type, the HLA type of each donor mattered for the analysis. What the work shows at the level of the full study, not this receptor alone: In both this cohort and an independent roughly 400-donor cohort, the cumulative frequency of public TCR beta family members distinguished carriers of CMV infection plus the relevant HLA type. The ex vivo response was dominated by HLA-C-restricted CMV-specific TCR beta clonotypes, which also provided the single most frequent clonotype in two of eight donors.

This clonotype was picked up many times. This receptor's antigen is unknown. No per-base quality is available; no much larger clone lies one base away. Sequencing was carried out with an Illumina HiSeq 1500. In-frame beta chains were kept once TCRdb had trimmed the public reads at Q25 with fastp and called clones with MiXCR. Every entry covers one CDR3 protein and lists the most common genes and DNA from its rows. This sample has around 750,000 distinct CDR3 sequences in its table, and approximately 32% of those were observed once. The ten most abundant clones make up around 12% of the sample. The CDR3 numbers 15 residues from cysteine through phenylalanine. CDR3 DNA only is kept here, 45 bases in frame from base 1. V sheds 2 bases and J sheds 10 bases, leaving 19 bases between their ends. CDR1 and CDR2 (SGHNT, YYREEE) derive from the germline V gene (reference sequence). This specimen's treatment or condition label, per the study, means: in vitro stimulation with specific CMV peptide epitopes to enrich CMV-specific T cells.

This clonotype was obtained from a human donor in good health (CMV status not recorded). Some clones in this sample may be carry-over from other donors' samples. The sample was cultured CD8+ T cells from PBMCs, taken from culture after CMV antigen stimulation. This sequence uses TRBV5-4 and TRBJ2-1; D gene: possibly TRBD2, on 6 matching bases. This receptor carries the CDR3 CASSLEGTARWEQFF. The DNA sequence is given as TGTGCCAGCAGCTTAGAGGGGACTGCACGCTGGGAGCAGTTCTTC.